This passage covers 23 T cell receptor beta chains from one sample sequenced in a study of blood T cell repertoires in COVID-19. Sequencing used immunoSEQ multiplex PCR; TCRdb keeps in-frame clones, though not all of them. The top ten hold about 7.8% of the sample, which has roughly 200,000 clones, about 80% seen once. The material sequenced was peripheral blood. These receptors were collected from a woman aged 80 or over with COVID-19, enrolled during active disease.

The chain is built from TRBV6-5 and TRBJ1-1, with D possibly matching TRBD1 (5 bases). The V end was cut by 9 bases, the J end by 1 base, with 15 bases between. Germline V gives CDR1 MNHEY, CDR2 SVGAGI. The CDR3 spans 14 residues. The CDR3, as DNA: TGTGCCAGTCAGATTCAGGGAGGGAACACTGAAGCTTTCTTT. Its translation is CASQIQGGNTEAFF.

There are a few counts of this clone. V gene TRBV27 combines with J gene TRBJ1-2, with TRBD1 identical over 8 bases. Germline V gene lookup returns CDR1 MNHEY and CDR2 SMNVEV (reference sequence). The CDR3 is 13 amino acids. V was pared by 2 bases and J by 7 bases, with 3 bases of the junction left unmatched. CDR3: CASSLPGGLGYTF. DNA of the CDR3: TGTGCCAGCAGTTTACCAGGGGGCCTTGGCTACACCTTC.

This chain links TRBV7-2 with TRBJ2-5; 7 bases line up with TRBD1. This CDR3 is 16 amino acids long. J gave up 5 bases and V 1 base, and 10 bases lay outside the gene matches. CDR1 is SGHTA and CDR2 is FQGNSA in the germline V gene. The CDR3 protein is CASSLGQQGTGETQYF. CDR3 sequence (DNA): TGTGCCAGCAGCTTAGGCCAACAGGGGACGGGGGAGACCCAGTACTTC.

The genes are TRBV25-1 and TRBJ1-2; 8 nucleotides match TRBD1. This CDR3 has 16 amino acids. V was pared by 7 bases and J by 8 bases, with 18 bases of the junction left unmatched. Germline V gene sequence: CDR1 MGHDK, CDR2 SYGVNS. CDR3 amino acids: CASTPTGTGLVGGYTF. The CDR3 bases are TGTGCCAGCACCCCCACCGGGACAGGCCTCGTGGGGGGCTACACCTTC.

A single count supports this clone. This sequence joins TRBV5-6 and TRBJ1-5, with D tentatively TRBD1 (5 bases). V shed 7 bases and J shed 0 bases, with 20 bases lying between them. Germline CDR1 reads SGHDT; CDR2 reads YYEEEE. There are 17 residues in the CDR3. Written as DNA, the CDR3 is TGTGCCAGCCCCTCCGGGGGAACGCCCCATAGCAATCAGCCCCAGCATTTT. Translation: CASPSGGTPHSNQPQHF.

The rearrangement uses TRBV24-1 and TRBJ1-6; D is possibly TRBD1 (6 bases). The ends were cut back, 5 bases at V and 7 bases at J, with 8 bases in the middle. The CDR3 has 13 residues. Germline V CDR1 and CDR2: KGHDR, SFDVKD. The CDR3 nucleotides are TGTGCCACCAGTGGGACAGCCAATTCACCCCTCCACTTT. Translation gives CATSGTANSPLHF.

V usage is TRBV2 and J usage is TRBJ1-2; D possibly corresponds to TRBD1 (5 bases). Trimming left V 7 bases short and J 6 bases short, with 18 bases between. Germline-derived CDR1 and CDR2 are SNHLY and FYNNEI. The CDR3 loop spans 14 amino acids. CDR3 DNA: TGTGCCAGCACCCAACGGTGGGGAGGGGATGGCTACACCTTC. Amino acid sequence: CASTQRWGGDGYTF. Supplemented by reference TRBV2 and TRBJ1-2, the full variable domain reads EPEVTQTPSHQVTQMGQEVILRCVPISNHLYFYWYRQILGQKVEFLVSFYNNEISEKSEIFDDQFSVERPDGSNFTLKIRSTKLEDSAMYFCASTQRWGGDGYTFGSGTRLTVV.

This clone was detected only once. V gene TRBV12-3 or TRBV12-4 combines with J gene TRBJ1-2; the D gene is possibly TRBD1 (5 bases). Deletions cut 7 bases from V and 8 bases from J, with 17 bases between. The CDR3 has 13 amino acids. DNA of the CDR3: TGTGCCAGCACCCCCCAGGGATCGACGGGCTACACCTTC. Amino acid sequence: CASTPQGSTGYTF.

This clone appeared once. The chain couples TRBV6-5 to TRBJ1-2, with 9 bases lining up with TRBD1. V lost 5 bases and J lost 8; bases outside the gene matches: 12. The CDR3 is made up of 15 amino acids. Germline V gene sequence: CDR1 MNHEY, CDR2 SVGAGI. The CDR3 nucleotides read TGTGCCAGCAGTCGCAATCGGGACAGGGTAGGAGGCTACACCTTC. It yields the protein CASSRNRDRVGGYTF.

The chain links TRBV28 to TRBJ1-5; 8 nucleotides align to TRBD1. The CDR3 consists of 16 residues. In germline, CDR1 is MDHEN, CDR2 SYDVKM. Losses at the gene ends were 5 bases for V and 2 bases for J; bases not matched to a gene: 8. In DNA, the CDR3 is TGTGCCAGCAGTCAATACAGGGGGAGCGGCAATCAGCCCCAGCATTTT. Translation gives CASSQYRGSGNQPQHF.

V is TRBV5-1 and J is TRBJ2-3, with D possibly being TRBD1 (5 bases). The ends were cut back, 0 bases at V and 4 bases at J, with 9 bases in the middle. The CDR3 is 14 amino acids. Germline lookup yields CDR1 SGHRS and CDR2 YFSETQ. CDR3 nucleotide sequence: TGCGCCAGCAGCTTGGGGGGCCTTGCAGATACGCAGTATTTT. Residues: CASSLGGLADTQYF.

The chain employs TRBV5-4 and TRBJ2-7, with D possibly being TRBD2 (6 bases). Germline V gene lookup returns CDR1 SGHNT and CDR2 YYREEE (reference sequence). Trimming removed 4 bases from V and 6 bases from J, with 20 bases in between. The CDR3 consists of 15 residues. The DNA of the CDR3 is TGTGCCAGCAGCCCGGTGGGGGGAACCCGGGGCGAGCAGTACTTC. This sequence encodes CASSPVGGTRGEQYF.

This clone was seen a few times. V gene TRBV2 combines with J gene TRBJ1-1; D perhaps matches TRBD1 (6 bases). Per germline, CDR1 SNHLY and CDR2 FYNNEI. V gave up 5 bases and J gave up 4 bases, with 17 bases separating them. The CDR3 spans 15 residues. The chain's CDR3 is CASSQLQGLGTEAFF. The CDR3 nucleotides read TGTGCCAGCAGTCAACTTCAGGGGCTGGGCACTGAAGCTTTCTTT.

V and J are TRBV2 and TRBJ2-2, with D unclear. The CDR3 runs 13 residues. Germline V CDR1 and CDR2: SNHLY, FYNNEI. Trimming stripped 7 bases from V and 6 bases from J, with 12 bases between. CDR3: CASIPGLAGELFF. CDR3 nucleotides: TGTGCCAGCATTCCGGGTCTAGCCGGGGAGCTGTTTTTT.

This clone has more than one count but fewer than ten. The chain joins TRBV6-5 to TRBJ1-1, with 10 nucleotides matching TRBD1. V shed 10 bases and J 4 bases; nucleotides not matched to a gene: 6. The germline V gene encodes CDR1 MNHEY and CDR2 SVGAGI. The CDR3 contains 13 residues. CDR3 protein: CATQDRGSTEAFF. The CDR3 DNA follows: TGTGCCACCCAGGACAGGGGGTCCACTGAAGCTTTCTTT.

The chain links TRBV6-5 to TRBJ1-2; 8 positions agree with TRBD1. The germline gives CDR1 MNHEY, CDR2 SVGAGI. CDR3 size: 15 residues. V lost 8 bases and J lost 5; bases outside the gene matches: 13. Here the CDR3 reads CASLPLTGASYGYTF. CDR3 in DNA: TGTGCCAGCCTCCCTCTGACAGGGGCCAGTTATGGCTACACCTTC.

The chain employs TRBV4-1 and TRBJ2-7, with 7 bases aligning to TRBD2. In germline, CDR1 is MGHRA, CDR2 YSYEKL. The CDR3 consists of 15 residues. V lost 1 base, J lost 5 bases, and 8 bases stayed unmatched. The CDR3 is CASSQVGGGGDEQYF. The CDR3 DNA is TGCGCCAGCAGCCAAGTTGGGGGGGGAGGGGACGAGCAGTACTTC.

This clone has more than one count but fewer than ten. J is TRBJ2-7 and V is TRBV7-9; TRBD1 matches at 7 bases. Germline CDR1 is SEHNR and CDR2 is FQNEAQ (reference sequence). V gave up 5 bases and J gave up 0 bases; unmatched junction bases: 1. The CDR3 loop spans 13 amino acids. CDR3 residues: CASSRTGSYEQYF. The CDR3 region has the DNA TGTGCCAGCAGCCGGACAGGCTCCTACGAGCAGTACTTC.

The chain joins TRBV5-1 to TRBJ2-5; TRBD1 matches 7 bases. The junction had 8 bases not matched to a gene; V was cut back by 4 bases and J by 2 bases. CDR1 SGHRS and CDR2 YFSETQ come from the germline V gene. The CDR3 is 15 amino acids. This chain's CDR3 is CASSPMTGQQETQYF. The CDR3 nucleotides are TGCGCCAGCAGCCCCATGACAGGGCAGCAAGAGACCCAGTACTTC.

This clone was observed a handful of times. The CDR3 loop is CASRAGTANYGYTF. CDR3 DNA sequence: TGCGCCAGCAGGGCCGGGACTGCTAACTATGGCTACACCTTC. The chain recombines TRBV5-1 with TRBJ1-2, with D possibly matching TRBD1 (5 bases). Germline lookup yields CDR1 SGHRS and CDR2 YFSETQ. V lost 5 bases and J lost 0, with 11 bases in between. The CDR3 covers 14 residues. The variable domain in full, with the rest retrieved from reference TRBV5-1 and TRBJ1-2, is KAGVTQTPRYLIKTRGQQVTLSCSPISGHRSVSWYQQTPGQGLQFLFEYFSETQRNKGNFPGRFSGRQFSNSRSEMNVSTLELGDSALYLCASRAGTANYGYTFGSGTRLTVV.

This chain connects TRBV7-8 to TRBJ2-1; tentatively, D is TRBD1 (5 bases). CDR1 and CDR2 from the germline V gene are SGHVS and FQNEAQ. There are 12 residues in the CDR3. Trimming took 5 bases from V and 9 from J, leaving 11 bases between them. The CDR3 loop reads CASSPSGFEQFF. The CDR3 coding sequence is TGTGCCAGCAGCCCCTCAGGGTTTGAGCAGTTCTTC. Complete variable domain (other parts from reference TRBV7-8 and TRBJ2-1): GAGVSQSPRYKVAKRGQDVALRCDPISGHVSLFWYQQALGQGPEFLTYFQNEAQLDKSGLPSDRFFAERPEGSVSTLKIQRTQQEDSAVYLCASSPSGFEQFFGPGTRLTVL.

Here the CDR3 DNA reads TGTGCCAGCACCCGGGAGGGCGAGCAGTTCTTC. Encoded protein: CASTREGEQFF. The chain employs TRBV7-8 and TRBJ2-1; 8 positions match TRBD2. The CDR3 runs 11 residues. The germline CDR1 and CDR2 sequences are SGHVS and FQNEAQ. V dropped 7 bases and J dropped 10; count of bases not matched to a gene: 3. The whole variable domain, filled in from reference TRBV7-8 and TRBJ2-1, reads GAGVSQSPRYKVAKRGQDVALRCDPISGHVSLFWYQQALGQGPEFLTYFQNEAQLDKSGLPSDRFFAERPEGSVSTLKIQRTQQEDSAVYLCASTREGEQFFGPGTRLTVL.

This rearrangement joins TRBV27 to TRBJ1-3, with D tentatively TRBD1 (6 bases). Germline V lookup: CDR1 MNHEY, CDR2 SMNVEV (reference sequence). Between the trimmed V and J ends, which lost 5 bases and 4 bases, there was a span of 18 bases. This CDR3 contains 16 residues. In DNA form, the CDR3 reads TGTGCCAGCAGTCTAACGGGAAGGGGGTCCGGAAACACCATATATTTT. Translated: CASSLTGRGSGNTIYF.